The clone carrying this T cell receptor beta chain showed up just a few times. Antigen specificity is unknown. Amplification targeted TCR beta CDR3 regions from RNA transcripts. Researchers ran a first-round RT-PCR on the TCR CDR3 using the HTBI primer set. TCRdb re-called the multiplex PCR reads through MiXCR, storing one row per CDR3 protein. The sample lists about 300,000 distinct CDR3 sequences; roughly a fifth were seen once. These data are taken from a study of T cells in Graves' hyperthyroidism and ophthalmopathy. The CDR3 consists of 18 residues. The germline CDR1 and CDR2 sequences are ENHRY and SYGVKD. V dropped 0 bases and J dropped 6; count of bases not matched to a gene: 7. Study-level results: In the blood, most expanded thyroid clonotypes above 0.001 appeared as well. A median about 6 months before onset, the model predicted ophthalmopathy.

The clonotype originates from a man aged 50-60 years with Graves' ophthalmopathy. Sequenced material: blood. The chain recombines TRBV10-3 with TRBJ2-1; 14 nucleotides align to TRBD2. The CDR3 protein is CAISESGLAGGSGNEQFF. DNA for the CDR3: TGTGCCATCAGTGAGTCAGGACTAGCGGGAGGAAGCGGCAATGAGCAGTTCTTC.